Reported below is one T cell receptor beta chain. Its antigen target is currently unknown. No much larger clone exists at a distance of one base, and base qualities are not known. To prepare the library, PCR was applied. Sequencing was carried out with a NextSeq 500. Bulk TCR libraries were prepared as previously described, using TCR primers listed in Table S5. Total RNA was purified with the Qiagen AllPrep DNA/RNA kit. Before analysis, reads from multiple sequencing runs of one library were combined. The paper's processing steps were these. Reads were retained only if their TCR constant sequence matched exactly, and those retained reads were trimmed to 150 nt and grouped according to their 12-nt molecular barcodes. Reads within each barcode group were sub-clustered using a 15% Levenshtein threshold, and quality-weighted consensus sequences were constructed for each RNA molecule. Non-functional sequences were discarded, and so were lower-count sequences lying one edit away from another sequence. Based on a fit of two negative binomial distributions, barcode sub-clusters having less than 20% of the maximum read count were discarded. TCRdb itself trimmed the public reads at Q25 with fastp, ran MiXCR and retained productive beta chains. Each entry merges the rows of one CDR3 protein and shows their most common DNA and genes. These V and J calls are TCRdb output, not the study's own analysis. The sample data list approximately 500,000 distinct CDR3 sequences, and around 23% of these were observed just once. The top ten clonotypes cover 0.7% to 0.9% of the sample.

CDR3 length: 12 amino acids, cysteine to phenylalanine. Solely the CDR3 DNA is kept, with 36 bases framed from the first base. CDR1 KGHDR and CDR2 SFDVKD were looked up in the germline V gene. Trimming takes 0 bases from V and 7 bases from J, and the germline ends sit 4 bases apart. Naive CD8 T cell libraries were made from about 21,000 to 970,000 sorted cells using 10%, 30% or 50% of purified RNA. Naive CD8 T cells were FACS-sorted as CD8+CD4-CCR7+CD45RA+ on a BD FACSAria II into RLT Plus buffer. Detection sensitivity was tested by spiking Jurkat RNA equal to ten or so TCR copies' worth into samples containing roughly 18,000-1,000,000 naive CD8 T cells. CD8 T cells were enriched using RosetteSep CD8+ T Cell Enrichment Cocktail and Ficoll-Paque, and the enriched cells then underwent ACK red cell lysis. The entry originates in a study of molecular identifiers for immune sequencing clone quantification listed by TCRdb under 2018. At the level of the whole study: For a replicate experiment, RNA from approximately 20,000 or 100,000 naive CD8 T cells was divided into five aliquots, and four of the five aliquots were sequenced. This methods study benchmarked molecular-identifier clustering-based TCR repertoire sequencing (MIDCIRS) and TCR RNA copy counting, using CD8 T cells to do so.

The investigation overall reported the following: Modeling indicated about 3 TCR RNA copies recovered per cell, compared with about 10 by digital PCR, which implies a capture efficiency of about 31%. Spiked-in Jurkat TCR RNA equal to a single cell's worth was reported to be detectable even within one million naive CD8 T cells. The naive libraries included spiked-in Jurkat TCR RNA (around 9 copies' worth), and this RNA is not part of the donor repertoire. Clones above 20 RNA copies held over 97% of molecules in CMV-specific effector cells but under 1% in naive cells. When barcode sub-clustering was omitted, TCR diversity was inflated by chimeric consensus sequences, with chimeras reaching as high as 47%. Identical TCR molecules sharing a barcode could cause highly expanded clone sizes to be underestimated.

The receptor was isolated from a human donor in good health. Some libraries in this study had Jurkat cell RNA spiked in. The sequencing input was naive CD8+ T cells from blood, with Jurkat cell RNA spiked in. In the paper's terms, the cell subset or site label means: FACS-sorted CD8+CD4-CCR7+CD45RA+ naive T cells. The chain employs TRBV24-1 and TRBJ2-3, with the D gene not confidently named. The DNA is as follows: TGTGCCACCAGTGATTTGCCAAATACGCAGTATTTT. It translates to CATSDLPNTQYF.